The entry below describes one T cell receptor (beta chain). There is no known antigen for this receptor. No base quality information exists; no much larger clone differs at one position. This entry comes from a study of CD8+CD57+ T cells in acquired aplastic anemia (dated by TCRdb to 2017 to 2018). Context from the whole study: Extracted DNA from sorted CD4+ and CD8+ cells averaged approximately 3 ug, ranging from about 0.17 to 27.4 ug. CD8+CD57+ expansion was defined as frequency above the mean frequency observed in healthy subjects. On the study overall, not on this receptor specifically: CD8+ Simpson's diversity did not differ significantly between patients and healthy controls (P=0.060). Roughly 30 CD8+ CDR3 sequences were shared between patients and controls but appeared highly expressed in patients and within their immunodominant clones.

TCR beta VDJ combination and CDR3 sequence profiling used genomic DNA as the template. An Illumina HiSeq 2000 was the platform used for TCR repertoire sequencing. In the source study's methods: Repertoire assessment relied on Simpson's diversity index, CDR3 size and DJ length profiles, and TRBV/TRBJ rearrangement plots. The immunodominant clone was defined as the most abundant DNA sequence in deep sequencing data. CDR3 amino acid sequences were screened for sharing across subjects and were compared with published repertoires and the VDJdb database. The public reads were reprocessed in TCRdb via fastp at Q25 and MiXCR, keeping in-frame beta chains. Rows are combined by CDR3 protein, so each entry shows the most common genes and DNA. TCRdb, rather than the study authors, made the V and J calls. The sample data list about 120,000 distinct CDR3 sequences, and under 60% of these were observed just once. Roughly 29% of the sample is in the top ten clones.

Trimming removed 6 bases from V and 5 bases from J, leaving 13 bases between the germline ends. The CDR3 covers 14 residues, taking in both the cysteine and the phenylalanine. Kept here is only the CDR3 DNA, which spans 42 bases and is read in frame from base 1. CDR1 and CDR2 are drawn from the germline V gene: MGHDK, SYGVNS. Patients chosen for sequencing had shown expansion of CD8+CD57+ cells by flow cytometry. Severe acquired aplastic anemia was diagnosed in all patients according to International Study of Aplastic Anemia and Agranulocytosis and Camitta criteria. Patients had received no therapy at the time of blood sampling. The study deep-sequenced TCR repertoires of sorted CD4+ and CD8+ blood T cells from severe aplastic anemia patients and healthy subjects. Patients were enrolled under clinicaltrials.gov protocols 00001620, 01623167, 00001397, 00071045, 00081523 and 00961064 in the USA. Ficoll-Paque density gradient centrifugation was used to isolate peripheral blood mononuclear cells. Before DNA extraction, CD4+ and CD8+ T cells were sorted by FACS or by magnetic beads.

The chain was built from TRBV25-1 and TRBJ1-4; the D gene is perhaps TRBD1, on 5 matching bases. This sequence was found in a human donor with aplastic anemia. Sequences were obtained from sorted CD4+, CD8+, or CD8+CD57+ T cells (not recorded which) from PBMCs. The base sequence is TGTGCCAGCAGAGGGGACCGCTCGAATGAAAAACTGTTTTTT. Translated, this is CASRGDRSNEKLFF.